These 32 T cell receptor beta chains were sequenced from one sample in a study of T-cell memory formation after mild COVID-19 listed by TCRdb under 2021. Libraries were constructed by 5' RACE. Sequencing instrument: Illumina NovaSeq 6000. TCRdb reanalyzed the raw reads on its own, using fastp at Q25 for trimming and MiXCR for clone calling, and kept in-frame beta chains. Each CDR3 protein appears once, grouped with its most common genes and DNA. For this sample the table gives around 310,000 distinct CDR3 sequences, of which around a sixth were detected only once. The ten largest clones add up to around 24% of the sample. The specimen was PBMCs or a T cell subset sorted from them (not recorded which). The receptors derive from a man younger than 35 who had mild COVID-19 (a few samples of this study predate the infection). The sample titles of this study are shuffled in the database, so cell type and time point are left out; the donor was told from shared clones.

In this sample, this clonotype turned up a few times. The chain carries TRBV4-2 and TRBJ1-2; TRBD1 might be the D (6 bases). There are 20 residues in the CDR3. The V and J ends lost 1 base and 0 bases respectively, with 24 bases between them. Per germline, CDR1 LGHNA and CDR2 YNFKEQ. The CDR3 coding sequence is TGTGCCAGCAGCCAAGCTCGGACAGAGACCCACTACGATACTAACTATGGCTACACCTTC. Amino acids: CASSQARTETHYDTNYGYTF.

This clonotype was seen only a few times. This sequence joins TRBV6-5 and TRBJ2-2; tentatively, D is TRBD2 (7 bases). The CDR3 is made up of 13 amino acids. The V gene's germline CDR1 is MNHEY and CDR2 SVGAGI. The germline V and J ends were trimmed by 8 bases and 6 bases, with 13 bases remaining between them. This CDR3 is CASGRGIAGELFF. DNA for the CDR3: TGTGCCAGCGGGAGGGGGATCGCCGGGGAGCTGTTTTTT.

The rearrangement uses TRBV5-1 and TRBJ2-1; 10 positions agree with TRBD1. Per germline, CDR1 SGHRS and CDR2 YFSETQ. This CDR3 spans 17 amino acids. V trimming: 2 bases; J trimming: 1 base; junction bases outside the gene matches: 6. CDR3 in amino acids: CASSLPDRGPSYNEQFF. CDR3 nucleotide sequence: TGCGCCAGCAGCTTACCCGACAGGGGGCCTTCCTACAATGAGCAGTTCTTC. Full variable domain (remainder filled in from reference TRBV5-1 and TRBJ2-1): KAGVTQTPRYLIKTRGQQVTLSCSPISGHRSVSWYQQTPGQGLQFLFEYFSETQRNKGNFPGRFSGRQFSNSRSEMNVSTLELGDSALYLCASSLPDRGPSYNEQFFGPGTRLTVL.

This chain connects TRBV28 to TRBJ1-3; D gene uncertain. The CDR3 contains 13 residues. Per germline, CDR1 MDHEN and CDR2 SYDVKM. V dropped 3 bases and J dropped 0 bases, with 3 bases sitting between them. The CDR3 region has the DNA TGTGCCAGCAGTTTTATCTCTGGAAACACCATATATTTT. Translated: CASSFISGNTIYF.

The J gene is TRBJ2-3, the V gene TRBV19; 9 nucleotides match TRBD2. The CDR3 loop spans 13 amino acids. The germline gives CDR1 LNHDA, CDR2 SQIVND (reference sequence). The J segment lost 7 bases and the V segment lost 5 bases, leaving 4 bases of the junction unmatched. CDR3 loop: CASSGSGGYTQYF. The CDR3, as DNA: TGTGCCAGTAGTGGAAGCGGGGGGTATACGCAGTATTTT.

The chain couples TRBV18 to TRBJ2-4, with D perhaps TRBD1 or TRBD2 (5 bases each). V shed 0 bases and J shed 9 bases, with 15 bases lying between them. The CDR3 runs to 15 residues. Looked up from germline, CDR1 is KGHSH and CDR2 is LQKENI. The CDR3 here is CASSPPEGVGGIQYF. The DNA of the CDR3 is TGTGCCAGCTCACCACCAGAAGGGGTTGGGGGCATTCAGTACTTC.

V and J are TRBV9 and TRBJ2-2, with no clear D. The V gene lost 3 bases and the J gene lost 4 bases, with 13 bases spanning the gap. This CDR3 is 15 amino acids long. Germline V lookup: CDR1 SGDLS, CDR2 YYNGEE. CDR3: CASSANADSTGELFF. Written as DNA, the CDR3 is TGTGCCAGCAGCGCGAACGCCGATAGCACCGGGGAGCTGTTTTTT.

This clonotype was seen more than once but under ten times. The chain carries TRBV6-2 or TRBV6-3 and TRBJ2-7, with 10 positions matching TRBD1. CDR1 is MNHEY and CDR2 is SVGEGT in the germline V gene. The CDR3 spans 14 residues. V shed 6 bases and J 3 bases; nucleotides not matched to a gene: 5. The CDR3 coding sequence is TGTGCCAGCAGGAGGGGACAGGGGTACTACGAGCAGTACGTC. As protein: CASRRGQGYYEQYV.

The CDR3 sequence is CASSSRLAGGISYEQYF. CDR3 bases: TGTGCCAGCAGCTCGAGACTAGCGGGGGGAATTTCCTACGAGCAGTACTTC. This rearrangement joins TRBV7-8 to TRBJ2-7; 13 positions match TRBD2. CDR3 length equals 17 residues. The germline CDR1 and CDR2 sequences are SGHVS and FQNEAQ. J gave up 1 base and V 4 bases, and 7 bases lay outside the gene matches. Filled out from reference TRBV7-8 and TRBJ2-7, the complete variable domain reads GAGVSQSPRYKVAKRGQDVALRCDPISGHVSLFWYQQALGQGPEFLTYFQNEAQLDKSGLPSDRFFAERPEGSVSTLKIQRTQQEDSAVYLCASSSRLAGGISYEQYFGPGTRLTVT.

This clonotype was detected only a few times. The chain recombines TRBV7-2 with TRBJ1-1; 7 bases agree with TRBD1. The germline V gene encodes CDR1 SGHTA and CDR2 FQGNSA. V lost 4 bases and J lost 4; bases outside the gene matches: 9. The length of the CDR3 is 15 residues. The CDR3, as DNA: TGTGCCAGCAGCTCCTGGACAGGCGGGAGCACTGAAGCTTTCTTT. As protein: CASSSWTGGSTEAFF. Combining the CDR3 with reference TRBV7-2 and TRBJ1-1 gives the whole variable domain GAGVSQSPSNKVTEKGKDVELRCDPISGHTALYWYRQSLGQGLEFLIYFQGNSAPDKSGLPSDRFSAERTGGSVSTLTIQRTQQEDSAVYLCASSSWTGGSTEAFFGQGTRLTVV.

The V call is TRBV15, the J call TRBJ2-3, with TRBD1 matching 7 bases. The V and J ends lost 0 bases and 0 bases, in that order; junction bases with no gene match: 6. In germline, CDR1 is LNHNV, CDR2 YYDKDF (reference sequence). The CDR3 sequence is 17 residues long. The CDR3: CATSRELRGRSTDTQYF. The CDR3 coding sequence is TGTGCCACCAGCAGAGAATTGAGGGGGCGAAGCACAGATACGCAGTATTTT.

This clonotype has more than one count but fewer than ten. The CDR3 loop reads CSAAQGAGQPQHF. For the CDR3, the DNA is TGCAGTGCTGCACAGGGGGCTGGTCAGCCCCAGCATTTT. V is TRBV20-1 and J is TRBJ1-5, with 9 bases matching TRBD1. This CDR3 region has 13 residues. Looked up from germline, CDR1 is DFQATT and CDR2 is SNEGSKA (reference sequence). V lost 5 bases, J lost 6 bases, and 5 bases stayed unmatched.

This chain uses TRBV5-1 with TRBJ1-1; 7 nucleotides agree with TRBD1. After removal of 4 bases from V and 2 bases from J, the junction contained 8 bases not matched to a gene. CDR1 is SGHRS and CDR2 is YFSETQ in the germline V gene. The CDR3 has 15 amino acids. The CDR3 loop reads CASSGGAGGNTEAFF. The CDR3 DNA sequence: TGCGCCAGCAGCGGCGGGGCAGGGGGAAACACTGAAGCTTTCTTT.

The CDR3 spells CASSQPGLAAQETQYF. The CDR3 DNA follows: TGCGCCAGCAGCCAACCGGGACTAGCGGCCCAAGAGACCCAGTACTTC. This chain connects TRBV4-1 to TRBJ2-5, with 11 bases fitting TRBD2. With 2 bases clipped from V and 1 base from J, the junction kept 3 bases outside the gene matches. The V gene's germline CDR1 is MGHRA and CDR2 YSYEKL. The CDR3 has 16 amino acids.

The J gene is TRBJ2-7, the V gene TRBV15; no clear D. V was pared by 0 bases and J by 0 bases, with 9 bases between. In germline, CDR1 is LNHNV, CDR2 YYDKDF (reference sequence). This CDR3 comprises 15 residues. The chain's CDR3 is CATSREPTASYEQYF. CDR3 bases: TGTGCCACCAGCAGAGAGCCGACCGCCTCCTACGAGCAGTACTTC.

The rearrangement uses TRBV2 and TRBJ1-2; D not certain. The CDR3 is 15 residues long. The V end was cut by 2 bases, the J end by 1 base, with 11 bases between. In germline, CDR1 is SNHLY, CDR2 FYNNEI. The CDR3, as DNA: TGTGCCAGCAGTGAAAGAGGCAGAAGTAACTATGGCTACACCTTC. Its translation: CASSERGRSNYGYTF.

The chain has TRBV25-1 and TRBJ2-1, with TRBD2 identical over 12 bases. J lost 4 bases, V lost 1 base, and 2 bases had no gene match. CDR3 length equals 16 residues. Looked up from germline, CDR1 is MGHDK and CDR2 is SYGVNS. Written as DNA, the CDR3 is TGTGCCAGCAGTGAATCGGGGACTAGCGGGTACAATGAGCAGTTCTTC. This translates into CASSESGTSGYNEQFF.

The chain links TRBV23-1 to TRBJ2-3, with 11 nucleotides matching TRBD1. TRBV23-1 is placed among ORFs of uncertain function. The CDR3 covers 17 residues. V gave up 6 bases and J gave up 2 bases; unmatched junction bases: 10. CDR3 sequence (DNA): TGCGCCAGCAGGAACGCCGGGACAGGGGGTTTCACAGATACGCAGTATTTT. It is translated as CASRNAGTGGFTDTQYF.

This clonotype was seen more than once but under ten times. The rearrangement links TRBV4-3 to TRBJ2-1; a weak D match, TRBD1 (5 bases). CDR3 length equals 17 residues. Trimming took off 4 bases at V and 0 bases at J, with 16 bases between the two ends. In germline, CDR1 is LGHNA, CDR2 YSLEER. The CDR3 nucleotides are TGCGCCAGCAGCCCAACTCCCCGGACACACTCCTACAATGAGCAGTTCTTC. Translated: CASSPTPRTHSYNEQFF.

This clonotype was seen only a few times. This sequence joins TRBV4-2 and TRBJ1-5; D not certain. Germline lookup yields CDR1 LGHNA and CDR2 YNFKEQ. Trimming removed 0 bases at V and 7 bases at J, with 13 bases between. The CDR3 extends over 15 amino acids. CDR3 DNA: TGTGCCAGCAGCCAAGATATACAAACTCTCCAGCCCCAGCATTTT. As protein: CASSQDIQTLQPQHF.

The sample holds many counts of this clonotype. The chain carries TRBV9 and TRBJ1-6; 8 nucleotides match TRBD1. J was trimmed by 8 bases and V by 4 bases; bases with no gene match: 5. The CDR3 is made up of 14 amino acids. Germline V gene sequence: CDR1 SGDLS, CDR2 YYNGEE. CDR3 nucleotide sequence: TGTGCCAGCAGCCCCGGACAGGGAGATTCACCCCTCCACTTT. Protein product: CASSPGQGDSPLHF.

In this sample, this clonotype turned up a few times. The CDR3 spells CASSPRQVGLNTEAFF. Here the CDR3 DNA reads TGCGCCAGCAGCCCCCGACAGGTGGGGTTGAACACTGAAGCTTTCTTT. The J gene is TRBJ1-1, the V gene TRBV5-1; weak D call: TRBD1 (6 bases). Germline V gene data show CDR1 as SGHRS and CDR2 as YFSETQ. The V end lost 4 bases, the J end lost 0 bases, and 16 bases lay between the germline ends. CDR3 length equals 16 residues. Supplemented by reference TRBV5-1 and TRBJ1-1, the full variable domain reads KAGVTQTPRYLIKTRGQQVTLSCSPISGHRSVSWYQQTPGQGLQFLFEYFSETQRNKGNFPGRFSGRQFSNSRSEMNVSTLELGDSALYLCASSPRQVGLNTEAFFGQGTRLTVV.

This clonotype appeared a few times. This chain connects TRBV7-8 to TRBJ2-3, with 10 bases identical to TRBD2. The CDR3 consists of 17 residues. Unmatched junction bases numbered 7, after V lost 2 bases and J lost 2 bases. Germline assignment: CDR1 SGHVS and CDR2 FQNEAQ. The CDR3 DNA reads as TGTGCCAGCAGCTTATTGGGTAGCGGGGGGTACACAGATACGCAGTATTTT. It specifies CASSLLGSGGYTDTQYF.

This clonotype showed up just a few times. The chain recombines TRBV4-3 with TRBJ2-5; D gene unclear. Trimming cost V 3 bases and J 5 bases, with 16 bases left between them. CDR3 length equals 15 residues. Germline lookup yields CDR1 LGHNA and CDR2 YSLEER. The CDR3 reads CASSQILNPRETQYF. DNA for the CDR3: TGCGCCAGCAGCCAGATCTTAAACCCGAGGGAGACCCAGTACTTC.

The chain links TRBV7-2 to TRBJ2-5, with TRBD1 matching over 7 bases. The V segment lost 7 bases and the J segment 1 base; nucleotides outside the gene matches: 9. Germline assignment: CDR1 SGHTA and CDR2 FQGNSA. This CDR3 spans 15 amino acids. CDR3 protein: CASNRGPGGQETQYF. DNA of the CDR3: TGTGCCAGCAACAGGGGACCTGGGGGCCAAGAGACCCAGTACTTC.

The V and J genes are TRBV5-6 and TRBJ2-4; 8 nucleotides agree with TRBD2. V dropped 1 base and J dropped 4; count of bases not matched to a gene: 10. The germline V gene has CDR1 SGHDT and CDR2 YYEEEE. The CDR3 runs to 17 residues. For the CDR3, the DNA is TGTGCCAGCAGCTTGTTGTTGGTAGCGGGGCGGAAAAACATTCAGTACTTC. It codes for CASSLLLVAGRKNIQYF.

CDR3 protein: CASSIVAASGGLSSYNEQFF. DNA of the CDR3: TGTGCCAGTAGTATTGTTGCGGCTAGCGGGGGCCTCAGCTCCTACAATGAGCAGTTCTTC. V usage is TRBV19 and J usage is TRBJ2-1; 10 bases are shared with TRBD2. The CDR3 length is 20 residues. V lost 3 bases, J lost 0 bases, and 14 bases stayed unmatched. Germline V gene lookup returns CDR1 LNHDA and CDR2 SQIVND (reference sequence).

This clonotype was observed a handful of times. This rearrangement joins TRBV3-1 to TRBJ1-1; a possible D gene is TRBD1 (5 bases). Trimming removed 4 bases from V and 0 bases from J, with 15 bases in between. Germline V gene lookup returns CDR1 LGHDT and CDR2 YNNKEL (reference sequence). This CDR3 has 16 amino acids. CDR3 region: CASSPQWGRVNTEAFF. Written as DNA, the CDR3 is TGTGCCAGCAGCCCCCAGTGGGGCAGAGTGAACACTGAAGCTTTCTTT.

The rearrangement uses TRBV10-3 and TRBJ2-5; perhaps TRBD1 as D (6 bases). Germline V lookup: CDR1 ENHRY, CDR2 SYGVKD. The length of the CDR3 is 14 residues. V lost 6 bases, J lost 1 base, and 12 bases lay in between. The CDR3 region is CAIRERGFQETQYF. The CDR3 nucleotides are TGTGCCATCAGAGAGAGGGGGTTCCAAGAGACCCAGTACTTC.

The chain is built from TRBV29-1 and TRBJ1-2; D uncertain. Germline CDR1 SQVTM, CDR2 ANQGSEA. The V end lost 7 bases, the J end lost 8 bases, and 17 bases lay between the germline ends. The CDR3 loop spans 12 amino acids. The CDR3 protein is CSATGPRRGYTF. CDR3 DNA sequence: TGCAGCGCAACGGGCCCTCGTAGAGGCTACACCTTC.

The genes are TRBV13 and TRBJ1-1; D remains ambiguous. The V end was cut by 5 bases, the J end by 5 bases, with 15 bases between. There are 14 residues in the CDR3. Germline CDR1 PRHDT, CDR2 FYEKMQ (reference sequence). CDR3: CASSQYSRETEAFF. The DNA for the CDR3 is TGTGCCAGCAGCCAATACTCAAGGGAGACTGAAGCTTTCTTT.

This clonotype was counted many times. This chain joins TRBV7-9 and TRBJ1-6; the D gene is possibly TRBD1 (5 bases). V was trimmed by 5 bases and J by 5 bases, leaving 16 bases between them. Germline V gene data show CDR1 as SEHNR and CDR2 as FQNEAQ (reference sequence). The CDR3 contains 16 residues. The CDR3 bases are TGTGCCAGCAGCCCCCCTGGAGTGGGACATAATTCACCCCTCCACTTT. Its protein is CASSPPGVGHNSPLHF.